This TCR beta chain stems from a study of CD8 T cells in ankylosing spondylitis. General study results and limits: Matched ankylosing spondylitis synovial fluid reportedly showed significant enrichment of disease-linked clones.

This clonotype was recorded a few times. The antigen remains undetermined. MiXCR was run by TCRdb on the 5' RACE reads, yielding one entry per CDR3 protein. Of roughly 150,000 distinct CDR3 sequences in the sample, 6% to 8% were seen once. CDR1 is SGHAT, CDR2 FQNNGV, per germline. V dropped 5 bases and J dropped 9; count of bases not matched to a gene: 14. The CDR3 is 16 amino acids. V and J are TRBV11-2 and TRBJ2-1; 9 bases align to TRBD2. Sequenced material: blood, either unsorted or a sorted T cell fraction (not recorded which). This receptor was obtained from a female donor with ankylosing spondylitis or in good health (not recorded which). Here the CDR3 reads CASSHAAPSGELEQFF. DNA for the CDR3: TGTGCCAGCAGCCACGCGGCTCCTAGCGGGGAGCTTGAGCAGTTCTTC.